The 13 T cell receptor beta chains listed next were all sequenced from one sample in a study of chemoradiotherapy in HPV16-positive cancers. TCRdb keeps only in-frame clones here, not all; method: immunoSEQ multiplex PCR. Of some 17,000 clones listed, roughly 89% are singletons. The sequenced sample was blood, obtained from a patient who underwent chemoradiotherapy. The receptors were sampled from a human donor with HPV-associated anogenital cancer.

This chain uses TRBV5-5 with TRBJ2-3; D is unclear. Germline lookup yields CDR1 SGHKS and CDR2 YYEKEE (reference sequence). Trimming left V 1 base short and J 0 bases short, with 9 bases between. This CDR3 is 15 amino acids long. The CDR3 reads CASSLSQISTDTQYF. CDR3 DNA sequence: TGTGCCAGCAGCTTGTCACAGATTAGCACAGATACGCAGTATTTT.

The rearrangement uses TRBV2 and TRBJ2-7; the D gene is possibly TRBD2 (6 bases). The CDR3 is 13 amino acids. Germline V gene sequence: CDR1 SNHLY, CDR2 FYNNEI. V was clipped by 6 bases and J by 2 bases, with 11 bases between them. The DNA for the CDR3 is TGTGCCAGCAGGGGGACTTATACCTACGAGCAGTACTTC. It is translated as CASRGTYTYEQYF.

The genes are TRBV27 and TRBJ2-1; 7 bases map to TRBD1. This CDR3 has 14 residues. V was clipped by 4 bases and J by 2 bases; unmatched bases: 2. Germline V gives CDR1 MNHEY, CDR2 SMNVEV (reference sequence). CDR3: CASSYQGAYNEQFF. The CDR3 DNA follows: TGTGCCAGCAGTTACCAGGGGGCCTACAATGAGCAGTTCTTC.

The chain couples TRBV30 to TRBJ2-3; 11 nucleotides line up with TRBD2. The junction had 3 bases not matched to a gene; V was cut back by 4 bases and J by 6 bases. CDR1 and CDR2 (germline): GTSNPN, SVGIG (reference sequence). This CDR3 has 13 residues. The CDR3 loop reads CAWTLAGGDTQYF. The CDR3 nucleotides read TGTGCCTGGACCTTAGCGGGGGGGGATACGCAGTATTTT.

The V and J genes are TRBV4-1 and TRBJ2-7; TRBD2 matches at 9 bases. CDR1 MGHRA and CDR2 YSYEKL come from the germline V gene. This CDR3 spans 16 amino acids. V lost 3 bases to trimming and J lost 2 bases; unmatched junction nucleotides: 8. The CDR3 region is CASSQNLAGPPYEQYF. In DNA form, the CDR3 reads TGCGCCAGCAGCCAGAATCTAGCGGGGCCTCCCTACGAGCAGTACTTC.

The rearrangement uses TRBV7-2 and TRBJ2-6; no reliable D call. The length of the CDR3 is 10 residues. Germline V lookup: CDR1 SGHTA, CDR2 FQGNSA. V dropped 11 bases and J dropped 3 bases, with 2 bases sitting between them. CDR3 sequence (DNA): TGTGCCTATGGGGCCAACGTCCTGACTTTC. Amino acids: CAYGANVLTF. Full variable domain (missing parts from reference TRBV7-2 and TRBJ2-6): GAGVSQSPSNKVTEKGKDVELRCDPISGHTALYWYRQSLGQGLEFLIYFQGNSAPDKSGLPSDRFSAERTGGSVSTLTIQRTQQEDSAVYLCAYGANVLTFGAGSRLTVL.

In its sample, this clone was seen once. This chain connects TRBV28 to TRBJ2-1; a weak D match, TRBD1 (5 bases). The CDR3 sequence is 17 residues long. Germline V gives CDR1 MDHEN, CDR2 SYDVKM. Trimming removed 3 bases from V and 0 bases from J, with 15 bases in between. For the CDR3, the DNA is TGTGCCAGCAGTTTCAGGCAGGGCAGGAGCTCCTACAATGAGCAGTTCTTC. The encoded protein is CASSFRQGRSSYNEQFF.

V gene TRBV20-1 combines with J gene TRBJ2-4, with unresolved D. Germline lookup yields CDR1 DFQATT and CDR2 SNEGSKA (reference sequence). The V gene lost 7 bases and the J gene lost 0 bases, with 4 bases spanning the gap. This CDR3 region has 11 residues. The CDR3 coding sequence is TGCAGTGTTCTAGCCAAAAACATTCAGTACTTC. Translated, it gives CSVLAKNIQYF.

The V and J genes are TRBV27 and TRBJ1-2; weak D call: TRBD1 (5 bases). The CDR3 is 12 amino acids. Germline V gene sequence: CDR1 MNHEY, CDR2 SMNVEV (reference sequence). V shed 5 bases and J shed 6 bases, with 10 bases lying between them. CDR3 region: CASSGGGNGYTF. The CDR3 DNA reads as TGTGCCAGCAGTGGGGGGGGAAATGGCTACACCTTC.

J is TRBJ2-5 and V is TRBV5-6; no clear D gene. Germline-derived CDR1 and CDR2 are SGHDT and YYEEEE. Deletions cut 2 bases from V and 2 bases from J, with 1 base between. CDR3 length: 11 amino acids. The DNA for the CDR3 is TGTGCCAGCAGCTTACAAGAGACCCAGTACTTC. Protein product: CASSLQETQYF.

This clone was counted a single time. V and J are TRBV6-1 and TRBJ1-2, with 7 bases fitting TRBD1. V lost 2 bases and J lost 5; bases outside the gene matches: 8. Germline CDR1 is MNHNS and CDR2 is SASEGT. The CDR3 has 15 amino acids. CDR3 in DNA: TGTGCCAGCAGTGAAACAACGACAGGGAGGTATGGCTACACCTTC. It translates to CASSETTTGRYGYTF.

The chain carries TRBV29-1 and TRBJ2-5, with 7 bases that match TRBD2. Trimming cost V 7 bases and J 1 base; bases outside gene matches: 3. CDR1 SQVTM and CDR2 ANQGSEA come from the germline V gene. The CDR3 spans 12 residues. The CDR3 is CSAGLVQETQYF. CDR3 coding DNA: TGCAGCGCAGGACTAGTCCAAGAGACCCAGTACTTC.

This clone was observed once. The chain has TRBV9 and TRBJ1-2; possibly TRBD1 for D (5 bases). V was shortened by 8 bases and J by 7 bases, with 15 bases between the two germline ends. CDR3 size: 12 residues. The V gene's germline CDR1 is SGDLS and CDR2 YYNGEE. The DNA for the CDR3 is TGTGCCAGTAGAGGGGCGTCCTCTGGCTACACCTTC. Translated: CASRGASSGYTF.